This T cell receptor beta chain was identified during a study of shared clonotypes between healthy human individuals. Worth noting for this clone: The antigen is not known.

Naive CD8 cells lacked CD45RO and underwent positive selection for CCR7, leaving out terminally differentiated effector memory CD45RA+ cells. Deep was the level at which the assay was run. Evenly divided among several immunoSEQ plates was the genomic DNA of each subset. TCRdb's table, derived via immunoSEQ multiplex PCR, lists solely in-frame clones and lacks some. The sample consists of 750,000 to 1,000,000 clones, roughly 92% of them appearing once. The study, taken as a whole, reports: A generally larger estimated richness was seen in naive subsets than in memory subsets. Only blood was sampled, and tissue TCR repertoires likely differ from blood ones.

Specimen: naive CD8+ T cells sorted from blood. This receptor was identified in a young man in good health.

In DNA form, the CDR3 reads TGCGCCAGCAGCCAAGCCGCGGGGACTTTCCCCGCGGATACGCAGTATTTT. Translation: CASSQAAGTFPADTQYF. This chain connects TRBV4-1 to TRBJ2-3; the D gene is possibly TRBD2 (6 bases). The CDR3 covers 17 residues. The germline V gene has CDR1 MGHRA and CDR2 YSYEKL. Trimming removed 1 base from V and 6 bases from J, with 20 bases in between.